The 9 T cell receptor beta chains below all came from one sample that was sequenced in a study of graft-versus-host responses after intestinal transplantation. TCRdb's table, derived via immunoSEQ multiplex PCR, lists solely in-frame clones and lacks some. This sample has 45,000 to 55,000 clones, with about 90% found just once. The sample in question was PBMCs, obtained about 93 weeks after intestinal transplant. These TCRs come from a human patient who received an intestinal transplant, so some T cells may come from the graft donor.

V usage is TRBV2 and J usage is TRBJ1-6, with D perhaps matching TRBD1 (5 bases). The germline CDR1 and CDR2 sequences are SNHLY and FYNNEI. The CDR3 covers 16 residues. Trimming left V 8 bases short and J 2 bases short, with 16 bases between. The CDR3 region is CASLAQGATYNSPLHF. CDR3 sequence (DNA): TGTGCCAGCTTGGCGCAGGGAGCAACCTATAATTCACCCCTCCACTTT. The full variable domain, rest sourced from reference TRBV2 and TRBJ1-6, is EPEVTQTPSHQVTQMGQEVILRCVPISNHLYFYWYRQILGQKVEFLVSFYNNEISEKSEIFDDQFSVERPDGSNFTLKIRSTKLEDSAMYFCASLAQGATYNSPLHFGNGTRLTVT.

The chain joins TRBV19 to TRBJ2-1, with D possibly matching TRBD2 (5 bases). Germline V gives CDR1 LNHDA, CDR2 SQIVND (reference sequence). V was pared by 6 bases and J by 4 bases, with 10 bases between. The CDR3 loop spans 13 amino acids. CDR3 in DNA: TGTGCCAGTAGCCCGGACTCATACAATGAGCAGTTCTTC. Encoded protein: CASSPDSYNEQFF. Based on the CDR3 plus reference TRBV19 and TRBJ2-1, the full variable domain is DGGITQSPKYLFRKEGQNVTLSCEQNLNHDAMYWYRQDPGQGLRLIYYSQIVNDFQKGDIAEGYSVSREKKESFPLTVTSAQKNPTAFYLCASSPDSYNEQFFGPGTRLTVL.

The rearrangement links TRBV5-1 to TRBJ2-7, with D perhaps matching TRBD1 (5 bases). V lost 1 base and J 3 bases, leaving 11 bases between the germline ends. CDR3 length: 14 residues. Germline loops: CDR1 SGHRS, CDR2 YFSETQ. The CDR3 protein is CASSLLGTGYEQYF. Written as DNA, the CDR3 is TGCGCCAGCAGCTTGTTAGGCACAGGCTACGAGCAGTACTTC.

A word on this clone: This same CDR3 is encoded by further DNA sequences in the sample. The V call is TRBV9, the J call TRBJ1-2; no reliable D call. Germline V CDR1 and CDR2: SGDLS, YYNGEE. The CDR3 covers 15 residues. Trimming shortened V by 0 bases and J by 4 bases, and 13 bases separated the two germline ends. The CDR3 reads CASSVEPGTVYGYTF. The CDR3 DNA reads TGTGCCAGCAGCGTAGAGCCAGGCACCGTCTATGGCTACACCTTC.

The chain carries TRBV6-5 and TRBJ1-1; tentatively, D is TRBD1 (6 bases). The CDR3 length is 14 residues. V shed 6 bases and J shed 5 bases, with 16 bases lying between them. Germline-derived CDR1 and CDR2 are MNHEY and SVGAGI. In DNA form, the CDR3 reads TGTGCCAGCAGCCCGGGGGGCCCCGAAACTGAAGCTTTCTTT. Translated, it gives CASSPGGPETEAFF.

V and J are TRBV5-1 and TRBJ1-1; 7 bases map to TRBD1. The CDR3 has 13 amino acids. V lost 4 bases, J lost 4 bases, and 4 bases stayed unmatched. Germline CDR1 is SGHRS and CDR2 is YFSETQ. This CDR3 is CASSGAGGTEAFF. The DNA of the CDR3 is TGCGCCAGCAGCGGGGCAGGGGGCACTGAAGCTTTCTTT.

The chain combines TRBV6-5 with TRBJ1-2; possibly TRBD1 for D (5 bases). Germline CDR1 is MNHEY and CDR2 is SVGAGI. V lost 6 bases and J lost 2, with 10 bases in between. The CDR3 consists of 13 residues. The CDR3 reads CASRFRGNYGYTF. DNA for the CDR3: TGTGCCAGCAGGTTTAGGGGAAACTATGGCTACACCTTC.

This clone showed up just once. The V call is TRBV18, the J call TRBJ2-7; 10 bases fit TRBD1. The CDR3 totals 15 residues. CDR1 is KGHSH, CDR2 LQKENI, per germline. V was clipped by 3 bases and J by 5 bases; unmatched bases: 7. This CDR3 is CASSPGTGAVHEQYF. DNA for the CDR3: TGTGCCAGCTCACCCGGGACAGGGGCCGTCCACGAGCAGTACTTC.

For the CDR3, the DNA is TGCGCCAGCAGCCAAGTTCGGGCAGGGTGGATTGTAGTGGAGTATGGCTACACCTTC. Its protein product is CASSQVRAGWIVVEYGYTF. The chain has TRBV4-1 and TRBJ1-2, with D tentatively TRBD1 (5 bases). V was pared by 1 base and J by 5 bases, with 26 bases between. CDR3 length equals 19 residues. CDR1 and CDR2 (germline): MGHRA, YSYEKL.